Below, one T cell receptor beta chain is given with its context. The length of the CDR3 is 15 residues. CDR1 is SGHRS and CDR2 is YFSETQ in the germline V gene. Trimming left V 0 bases short and J 1 base short, with 11 bases between. Using immunoSEQ multiplex PCR, the repertoire was profiled, and TCRdb retains in-frame clones only, with some absent. Of some 98,000 clones in the sample, around 87% were seen once. This sample is part of a study of OX40 agonist ivuxolimab in advanced cancers. The source material was CD4+ or CD8+ T cells sorted from blood, sampled in a trial of the OX40 agonist ivuxolimab. This clonotype originated in an adult with an advanced solid tumor such as melanoma, head and neck, liver or kidney cancer. The rearrangement links TRBV5-1 to TRBJ2-7; D is unclear. DNA for the CDR3: TGCGCCAGCAGCTTGGTAGCAGGCGCATCCTACGAGCAGTACTTC. This codes for CASSLVAGASYEQYF.